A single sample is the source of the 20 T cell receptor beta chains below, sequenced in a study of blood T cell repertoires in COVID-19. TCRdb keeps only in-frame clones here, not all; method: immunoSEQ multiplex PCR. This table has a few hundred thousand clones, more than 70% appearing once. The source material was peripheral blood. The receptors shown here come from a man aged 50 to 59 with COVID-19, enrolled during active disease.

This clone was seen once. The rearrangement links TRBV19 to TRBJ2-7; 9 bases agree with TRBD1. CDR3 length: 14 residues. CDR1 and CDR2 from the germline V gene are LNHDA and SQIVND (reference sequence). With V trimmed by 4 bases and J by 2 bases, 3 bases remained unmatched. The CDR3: CASSRGQGTYEQYF. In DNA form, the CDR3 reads TGTGCCAGTAGTAGGGGACAGGGTACCTACGAGCAGTACTTC.

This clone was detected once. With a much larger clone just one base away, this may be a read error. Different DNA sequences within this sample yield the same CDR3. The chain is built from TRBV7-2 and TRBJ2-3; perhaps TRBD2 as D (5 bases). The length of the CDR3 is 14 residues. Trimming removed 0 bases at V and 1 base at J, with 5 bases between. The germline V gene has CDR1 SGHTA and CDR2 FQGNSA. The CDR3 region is CASSLAGGTDTQYF. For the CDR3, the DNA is TGTGCCAGCAGCTTAGCGGGAGGCACAGATACGCAGTATTTT.

The CDR3 here is CATSDTEAHYGYTF. For the CDR3, the DNA is TGTGCCACCAGTGATACGGAGGCGCACTATGGCTACACCTTC. The chain couples TRBV24-1 to TRBJ1-2; D call uncertain. V was cut by 3 bases and J by 3 bases, with 10 bases left in between. The germline V gene has CDR1 KGHDR and CDR2 SFDVKD. The CDR3 sequence is 14 residues long.

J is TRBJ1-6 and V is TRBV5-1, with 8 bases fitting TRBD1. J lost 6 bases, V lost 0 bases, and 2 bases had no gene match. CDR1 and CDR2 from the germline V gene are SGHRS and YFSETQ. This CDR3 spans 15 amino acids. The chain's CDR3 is CASSLAGTGNSPLHF. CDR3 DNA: TGCGCCAGCAGCTTGGCCGGGACAGGTAATTCACCCCTCCACTTT.

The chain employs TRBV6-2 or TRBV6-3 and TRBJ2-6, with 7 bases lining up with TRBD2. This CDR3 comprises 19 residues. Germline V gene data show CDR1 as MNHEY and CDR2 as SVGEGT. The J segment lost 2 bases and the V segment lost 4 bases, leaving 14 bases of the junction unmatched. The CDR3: CASSSTDAGDEAGANVLTF. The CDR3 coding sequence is TGTGCCAGCAGTTCCACCGACGCGGGGGACGAAGCTGGGGCCAACGTCCTGACTTTC.

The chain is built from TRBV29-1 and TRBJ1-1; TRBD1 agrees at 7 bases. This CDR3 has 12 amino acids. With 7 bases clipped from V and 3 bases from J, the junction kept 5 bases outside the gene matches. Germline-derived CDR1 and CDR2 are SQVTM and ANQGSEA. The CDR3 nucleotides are TGCAGCGCGGGGACAGATGACACTGAAGCTTTCTTT. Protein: CSAGTDDTEAFF.

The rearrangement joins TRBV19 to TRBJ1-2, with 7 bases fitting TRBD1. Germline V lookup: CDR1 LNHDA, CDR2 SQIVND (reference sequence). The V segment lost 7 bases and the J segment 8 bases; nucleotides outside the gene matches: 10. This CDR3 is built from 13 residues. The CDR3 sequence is CASTVVGGLGYTF. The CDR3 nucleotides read TGTGCCAGTACGGTGGTAGGGGGCTTGGGCTACACCTTC.

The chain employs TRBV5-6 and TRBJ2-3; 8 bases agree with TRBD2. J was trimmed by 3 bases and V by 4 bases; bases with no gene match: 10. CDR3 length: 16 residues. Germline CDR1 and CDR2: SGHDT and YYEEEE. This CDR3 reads CASSREAGVGTDTQYF. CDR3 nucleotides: TGTGCCAGCAGCCGGGAAGCGGGAGTAGGTACAGATACGCAGTATTTT.

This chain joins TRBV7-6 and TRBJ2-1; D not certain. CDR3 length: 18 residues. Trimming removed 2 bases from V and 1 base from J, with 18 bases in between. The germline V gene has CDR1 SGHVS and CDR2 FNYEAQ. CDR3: CASSLTSLTPLSYNEQFF. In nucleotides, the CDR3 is TGTGCCAGCAGCTTAACAAGTTTGACACCTCTATCCTACAATGAGCAGTTCTTC.

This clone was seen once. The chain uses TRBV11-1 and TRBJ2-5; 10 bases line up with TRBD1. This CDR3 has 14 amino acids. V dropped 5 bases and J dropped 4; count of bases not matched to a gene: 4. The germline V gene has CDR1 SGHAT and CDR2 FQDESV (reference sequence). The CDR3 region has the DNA TGTGCCAGCAGCGATCGGACAGGGGGAGAGACCCAGTACTTC. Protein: CASSDRTGGETQYF.

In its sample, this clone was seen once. CDR3: CSVQVQGAWDTEAFF. The CDR3 bases are TGCAGCGTTCAGGTACAGGGGGCTTGGGACACTGAAGCTTTCTTT. This chain links TRBV29-1 with TRBJ1-1, with 9 bases that match TRBD1. Losses at the gene ends were 5 bases for V and 3 bases for J; bases not matched to a gene: 10. From germline, CDR1 is SQVTM and CDR2 ANQGSEA. This CDR3 has 15 residues. The full variable domain, its missing parts supplied by reference TRBV29-1 and TRBJ1-1, is SAVISQKPSRDICQRGTSLTIQCQVDSQVTMMFWYRQQPGQSLTLIATANQGSEATYESGFVIDKFPISRPNLTFSTLTVSNMSPEDSSIYLCSVQVQGAWDTEAFFGQGTRLTVV.

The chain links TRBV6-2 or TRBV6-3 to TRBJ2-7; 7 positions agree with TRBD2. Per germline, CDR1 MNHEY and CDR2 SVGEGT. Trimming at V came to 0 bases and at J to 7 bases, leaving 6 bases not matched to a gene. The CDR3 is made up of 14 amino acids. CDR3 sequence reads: CASSYSTSGAEQYF. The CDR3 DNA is TGTGCCAGCAGTTACTCGACCAGCGGGGCAGAGCAGTACTTC.

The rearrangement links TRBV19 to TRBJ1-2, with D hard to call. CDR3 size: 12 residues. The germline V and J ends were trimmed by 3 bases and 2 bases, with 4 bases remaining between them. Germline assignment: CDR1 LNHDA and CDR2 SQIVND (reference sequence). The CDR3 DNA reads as TGTGCCAGTAGTATTAGCAACTATGGCTACACCTTC. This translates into CASSISNYGYTF.

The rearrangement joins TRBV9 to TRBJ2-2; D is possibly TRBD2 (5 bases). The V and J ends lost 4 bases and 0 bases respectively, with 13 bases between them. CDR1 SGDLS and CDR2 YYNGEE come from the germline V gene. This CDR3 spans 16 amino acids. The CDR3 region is CASSTRLAPNTGELFF. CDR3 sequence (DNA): TGTGCCAGCAGCACGCGATTAGCGCCGAACACCGGGGAGCTGTTTTTT.

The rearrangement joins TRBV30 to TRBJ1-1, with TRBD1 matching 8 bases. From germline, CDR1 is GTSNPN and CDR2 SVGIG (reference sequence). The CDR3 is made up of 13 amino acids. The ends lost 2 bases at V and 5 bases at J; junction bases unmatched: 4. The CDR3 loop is CAWSNRGGTEAFF. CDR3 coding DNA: TGTGCCTGGAGTAACAGGGGGGGGACTGAAGCTTTCTTT.

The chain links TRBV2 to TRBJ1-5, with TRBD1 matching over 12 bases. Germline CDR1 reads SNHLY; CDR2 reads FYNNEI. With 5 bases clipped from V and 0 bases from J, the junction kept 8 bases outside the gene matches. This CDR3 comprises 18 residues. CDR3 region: CASSNRDRGPGSNQPQHF. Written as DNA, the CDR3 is TGTGCCAGCAGTAACCGGGACAGGGGGCCTGGTAGCAATCAGCCCCAGCATTTT.

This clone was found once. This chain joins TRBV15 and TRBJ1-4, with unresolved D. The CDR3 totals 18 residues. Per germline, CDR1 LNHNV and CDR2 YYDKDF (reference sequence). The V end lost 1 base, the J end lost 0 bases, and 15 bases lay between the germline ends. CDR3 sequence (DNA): TGTGCCACCAGCAGAGTCGGCAGCTCCGCGGCAACTAATGAAAAACTGTTTTTT. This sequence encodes CATSRVGSSAATNEKLFF.

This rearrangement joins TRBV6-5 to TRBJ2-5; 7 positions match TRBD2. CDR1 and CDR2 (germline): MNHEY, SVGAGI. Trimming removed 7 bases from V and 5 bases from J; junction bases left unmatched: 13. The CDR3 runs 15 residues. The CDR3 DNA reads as TGTGCCAGCACCCCCCTGTCCGGGAGGAGGGAGACCCAGTACTTC. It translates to CASTPLSGRRETQYF.

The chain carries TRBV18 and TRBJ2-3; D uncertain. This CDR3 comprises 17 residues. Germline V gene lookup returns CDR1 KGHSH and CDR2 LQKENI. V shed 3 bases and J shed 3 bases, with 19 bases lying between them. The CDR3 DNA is TGTGCCAGCTCACCCCTCCCGGTTGGCCTCAGGACAGATACGCAGTATTTT. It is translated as CASSPLPVGLRTDTQYF.

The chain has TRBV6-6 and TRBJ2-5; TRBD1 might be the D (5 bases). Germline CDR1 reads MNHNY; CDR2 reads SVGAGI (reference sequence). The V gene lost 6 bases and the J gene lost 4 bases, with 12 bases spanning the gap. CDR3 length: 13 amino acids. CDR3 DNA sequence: TGTGCCAGCAGAGAAGGGGCCGTAGAGACCCAGTACTTC. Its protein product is CASREGAVETQYF.